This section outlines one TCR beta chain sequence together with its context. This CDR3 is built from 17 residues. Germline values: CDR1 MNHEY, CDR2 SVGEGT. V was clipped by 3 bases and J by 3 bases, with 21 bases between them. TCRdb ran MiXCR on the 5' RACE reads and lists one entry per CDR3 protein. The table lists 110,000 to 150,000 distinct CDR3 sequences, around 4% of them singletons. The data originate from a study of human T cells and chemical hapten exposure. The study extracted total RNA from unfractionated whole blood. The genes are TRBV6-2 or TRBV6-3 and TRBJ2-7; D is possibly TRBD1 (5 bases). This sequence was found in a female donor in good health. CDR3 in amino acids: CASSYSTGSPLIYEQYF. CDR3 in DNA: TGTGCCAGCAGTTATTCAACAGGCTCTCCTCTAATCTACGAGCAGTACTTC.